Listed below are T cell receptor beta chains from one sample, sequenced in a study of tumour-infiltrating T cells in Burkitt lymphoma. Profiling relied on immunoSEQ multiplex PCR, and the TCRdb table lists in-frame clones only, not all of them. The data hold more than 12,000 clones, with roughly 73% observed a single time. Sequencing was performed on tumor tissue. The receptor source for this set is a human donor with diffuse large B-cell lymphoma. The CDR3 runs from the conserved cysteine through the conserved F or W. The order of the fields is J gene, D gene, CDR3 length, clone size, V gene, CDR3 DNA, CDR3 protein. The D gene is left open where the match is weak. Some rows mark clone size as missing; the rest say once, few, many or name a class of expanded clone.

j_call: TRBJ2-2
d_call: -
cdr3_length: 16
clone_size: -
v_call: TRBV12-5
cdr3_nt: TGTGCTAGTGGCTTGGGGGTGGGCCCGAACACCGGGGAGCTGTTTTTT
cdr3_aa: CASGLGVGPNTGELFF

j_call: TRBJ2-7
d_call: TRBD2
cdr3_length: 13
clone_size: -
v_call: TRBV29-1
cdr3_nt: TGCAGCGTCCTCGGACTAGCGGGAGACGAGCAGTACTTC
cdr3_aa: CSVLGLAGDEQYF

j_call: TRBJ2-4
d_call: TRBD1
cdr3_length: 12
clone_size: -
v_call: TRBV11-2
cdr3_nt: TGTGCCAGCAGCTTAGCCGACAGGGGTCAGTACTTC
cdr3_aa: CASSLADRGQYF

j_call: TRBJ1-3
d_call: TRBD1
cdr3_length: 14
clone_size: -
v_call: TRBV6-4
cdr3_nt: TGTGCCAGCGGTCAGACAGGGGTTGAAAACACCATATATTTT
cdr3_aa: CASGQTGVENTIYF

j_call: TRBJ2-5
d_call: -
cdr3_length: 21
clone_size: once
v_call: TRBV27
cdr3_nt: TGTGCCAGCAGTTTATCAAGTTTTCCCGAAGTTGGTCCTAGGCCGAAAGAGACCCAGTACTTC
cdr3_aa: CASSLSSFPEVGPRPKETQYF

j_call: TRBJ2-2
d_call: -
cdr3_length: 14
clone_size: once
v_call: TRBV4-1
cdr3_nt: TGCGCCAGCAGCCAAGAGGAGGGGGGCGGGGAGCTGTTTTTT
cdr3_aa: CASSQEEGGGELFF

j_call: TRBJ1-5
d_call: -
cdr3_length: 15
clone_size: -
v_call: TRBV5-1
cdr3_nt: TGCGCCAGCAGCGGTGAGGGGCGACGAGGGGAGCCCCAGCATTTT
cdr3_aa: CASSGEGRRGEPQHF

j_call: TRBJ1-1
d_call: -
cdr3_length: 16
clone_size: large
v_call: TRBV30
cdr3_nt: TGTGCCTGGAGTGTAAACTGGTTGCAGTCGGACACTGAAGCTTTCTTT
cdr3_aa: CAWSVNWLQSDTEAFF

j_call: TRBJ1-4
d_call: -
cdr3_length: 12
clone_size: -
v_call: TRBV18
cdr3_nt: TGTGCCAGCTCACCACCTAATGAAAAACTGTTTTTT
cdr3_aa: CASSPPNEKLFF

j_call: TRBJ1-1
d_call: -
cdr3_length: 15
clone_size: once
v_call: TRBV18
cdr3_nt: TGTGCCAGCTCGCACCCGGAGGGGTGGTGGACTGAAGCTTTCTTT
cdr3_aa: CASSHPEGWWTEAFF

j_call: TRBJ2-2
d_call: TRBD1
cdr3_length: 12
clone_size: -
v_call: TRBV25-1
cdr3_nt: TGTGCCAGTAACAGGGGGTCGGGGGAGCTGTTTTTT
cdr3_aa: CASNRGSGELFF

j_call: TRBJ1-3
d_call: TRBD1
cdr3_length: 15
clone_size: -
v_call: TRBV6-6
cdr3_nt: TGTGCCAGCAGTCCTACAGGGGGCTCCGGAAACACCATATATTTT
cdr3_aa: CASSPTGGSGNTIYF

j_call: TRBJ2-3
d_call: -
cdr3_length: 13
clone_size: -
v_call: TRBV29-1
cdr3_nt: TGCAGCGGCGATCAGTGGGACACAGATACGCAGTATTTT
cdr3_aa: CSGDQWDTDTQYF

j_call: TRBJ1-5
d_call: -
cdr3_length: 15
clone_size: -
v_call: TRBV6-1
cdr3_nt: TGTGCCAGCAGGCGCACCGACTATAGCAATCAGCCCCAGCATTTT
cdr3_aa: CASRRTDYSNQPQHF

j_call: TRBJ1-5
d_call: -
cdr3_length: 19
clone_size: once
v_call: TRBV7-2
cdr3_nt: TGTGCCAGCAGCCCCATTAAGTTGTATTCGACAGGTTACAATCAGCCCCAGCATTTT
cdr3_aa: CASSPIKLYSTGYNQPQHF

j_call: TRBJ2-3
d_call: -
cdr3_length: 13
clone_size: -
v_call: TRBV29-1
cdr3_nt: TGCAGCGTTGGGGGCATTGGGACAGATACGCAGTATTTT
cdr3_aa: CSVGGIGTDTQYF

j_call: TRBJ1-1
d_call: TRBD1
cdr3_length: 15
clone_size: -
v_call: TRBV27
cdr3_nt: TGTGCCAGCAGTACTCCGGGACAGGGACGGACTGAAGCTTTCTTT
cdr3_aa: CASSTPGQGRTEAFF

j_call: TRBJ1-1
d_call: -
cdr3_length: 11
clone_size: -
v_call: TRBV19
cdr3_nt: TGTGCCAGTATTACCGGGGCCCAAGCTTTCTTT
cdr3_aa: CASITGAQAFF

j_call: TRBJ1-2
d_call: -
cdr3_length: 14
clone_size: -
v_call: TRBV30
cdr3_nt: TGTGCCTCCTCCCGACAGGAAGCTAACTATGGCTACACCTTC
cdr3_aa: CASSRQEANYGYTF

j_call: TRBJ1-5
d_call: -
cdr3_length: 14
clone_size: few
v_call: TRBV7-2
cdr3_nt: TGTGCCAGCAGCTTGGGCAGGGGCAAGCAGCCCCAGCATTTT
cdr3_aa: CASSLGRGKQPQHF

j_call: TRBJ2-4
d_call: -
cdr3_length: 15
clone_size: once
v_call: TRBV18
cdr3_nt: TGTGCCAGCTCACCACTCGAGGAGGCCAAAAACATTCAGTACTTC
cdr3_aa: CASSPLEEAKNIQYF

j_call: TRBJ1-5
d_call: -
cdr3_length: 15
clone_size: -
v_call: TRBV5-6
cdr3_nt: TGTGCCAGCAGCTGGGGGACGGTTAACAATCAGCCCCAGCATTTT
cdr3_aa: CASSWGTVNNQPQHF